These T cell receptor beta chains were read from a single sample in a study of PD-L1 blockade in urothelial cancer. Clones were read by immunoSEQ multiplex PCR, and TCRdb kept only the in-frame ones, dropping some. The data show 45,000 to 60,000 clones, 88% seen once. The sequencing used PBMCs, collected around atezolizumab (anti-PD-L1) treatment. These receptors came from a man aged 55 to 70 with urothelial cancer. Both conserved end residues are part of each CDR3. The order of the fields is J gene, V gene, CDR3 length, clone size, D gene, CDR3 DNA, CDR3 protein. D genes are given only for firm matches. A clone size is listed for some rows: how often the clone was seen (once, few, many), or a class if it is expanded.

j_gene: TRBJ1-1
v_gene: TRBV29-1
len: 13
abundance: few
d_gene: .
CDR3nt: TGCAGCGTCGTAAAGACAGGGAACACTGAAGCTTTCTTT
CDR3aa: CSVVKTGNTEAFF

j_gene: TRBJ1-1
v_gene: TRBV9
len: 15
abundance: .
d_gene: .
CDR3nt: TGTGCCAGCAGCGCAAACCCGACAGGGAACACTGAAGCTTTCTTT
CDR3aa: CASSANPTGNTEAFF

j_gene: TRBJ1-1
v_gene: TRBV9
len: 16
abundance: .
d_gene: .
CDR3nt: TGTGCCAGCAGCCCCACTGGAGAAAAGGCGGGCACTGAAGCTTTCTTT
CDR3aa: CASSPTGEKAGTEAFF

j_gene: TRBJ1-4
v_gene: TRBV4-1
len: 14
abundance: .
d_gene: .
CDR3nt: TGCGCCAGCAGCCCTCCCGACGGGGTCGGAAAACTGTTTTTT
CDR3aa: CASSPPDGVGKLFF

j_gene: TRBJ2-4
v_gene: TRBV19
len: 16
abundance: .
d_gene: TRBD1
CDR3nt: TGTGCCAGTAGTATAGGGACAGGGTTTGGCAAAAACATTCAGTACTTC
CDR3aa: CASSIGTGFGKNIQYF

j_gene: TRBJ2-2
v_gene: TRBV6-4
len: 12
abundance: .
d_gene: .
CDR3nt: TGTGCCAGCAGTGACTTCGGTGGGGAGCTGTTTTTT
CDR3aa: CASSDFGGELFF

j_gene: TRBJ2-2
v_gene: TRBV21-1
len: 17
abundance: .
d_gene: .
CDR3nt: TGTGCCAGCAGCAAATGTGAGTCCAGGGTGTCTCACGGGGAGCTGTTTTTT
CDR3aa: CASSKCESRVSHGELFF

j_gene: TRBJ2-2
v_gene: TRBV6-6
len: 14
abundance: few
d_gene: .
CDR3nt: TGTGCCAGCAGTCTGACAGAATCCACCGGGGAGCTGTTTTTT
CDR3aa: CASSLTESTGELFF

j_gene: TRBJ1-1
v_gene: TRBV6-5
len: 13
abundance: .
d_gene: .
CDR3nt: TGTGCCAGCAGTTACTCGAGGGGGACTGAAGCTTTCTTT
CDR3aa: CASSYSRGTEAFF

j_gene: TRBJ1-2
v_gene: TRBV5-1
len: 13
abundance: .
d_gene: .
CDR3nt: TGCGCCAGCAGCTTGGAGGGAGGGCATGGCTACACCTTC
CDR3aa: CASSLEGGHGYTF

j_gene: TRBJ2-2
v_gene: TRBV4-1
len: 14
abundance: .
d_gene: .
CDR3nt: TGCGCCAGCAGCCAAGACGGAGGCGACGGGGAGCTGTTTTTT
CDR3aa: CASSQDGGDGELFF

j_gene: TRBJ2-3
v_gene: TRBV6-5
len: 15
abundance: .
d_gene: TRBD2
CDR3nt: TGTGCCAGCAGGCTAGCGGGAGGGTTCACAGATACGCAGTATTTT
CDR3aa: CASRLAGGFTDTQYF

j_gene: TRBJ1-4
v_gene: TRBV7-8
len: 15
abundance: .
d_gene: .
CDR3nt: TGTGCCAGCAGCTCTGGGGGGTTCTCTAATGAAAAACTGTTTTTT
CDR3aa: CASSSGGFSNEKLFF

j_gene: TRBJ1-2
v_gene: TRBV7-8
len: 13
abundance: .
d_gene: .
CDR3nt: TGTGCCAGCAGCTACAGGGAAGGCTATGGCTACACCTTC
CDR3aa: CASSYREGYGYTF

j_gene: TRBJ1-4
v_gene: TRBV15
len: 14
abundance: once
d_gene: TRBD1
CDR3nt: TGTGCCACCAGTGACAGGGGGGGACTTGAAAAACTGTTTTTT
CDR3aa: CATSDRGGLEKLFF

j_gene: TRBJ1-1
v_gene: TRBV7-2
len: 12
abundance: once
d_gene: .
CDR3nt: TGTGCCAGCAGCTTAGGGGGGCTAGAAGCTTTCTTT
CDR3aa: CASSLGGLEAFF

j_gene: TRBJ2-2
v_gene: TRBV5-4
len: 15
abundance: .
d_gene: .
CDR3nt: TGTGCCAGCAGCTTCCCAGGGAAGAACACCGGGGAGCTGTTTTTT
CDR3aa: CASSFPGKNTGELFF

j_gene: TRBJ1-3
v_gene: TRBV4-1
len: 17
abundance: .
d_gene: .
CDR3nt: TGCGCCAGCAGCCAAAAGTTTCTTAGTGGCTCTGGAAACACCATATATTTT
CDR3aa: CASSQKFLSGSGNTIYF

j_gene: TRBJ2-1
v_gene: TRBV5-1
len: 14
abundance: .
d_gene: TRBD1
CDR3nt: TGCGCCAGCAGCGGTACGACAGGGGGGGATGAGCAGTTCTTC
CDR3aa: CASSGTTGGDEQFF

j_gene: TRBJ2-2
v_gene: TRBV7-9
len: 12
abundance: .
d_gene: .
CDR3nt: TGTGCCAGCGGGCTGAACACCGGGGAGCTGTTTTTT
CDR3aa: CASGLNTGELFF

j_gene: TRBJ2-7
v_gene: TRBV6-5
len: 14
abundance: .
d_gene: TRBD2
CDR3nt: TGTGCCAGCAGTTTCGACAGCGGGGACTACGAGCAGTACTTC
CDR3aa: CASSFDSGDYEQYF

j_gene: TRBJ2-2
v_gene: TRBV5-1
len: 13
abundance: .
d_gene: .
CDR3nt: TGCGCCAGCAGCTTGGAAGGCGGCGGGGAGCTGTTTTTT
CDR3aa: CASSLEGGGELFF

j_gene: TRBJ2-5
v_gene: TRBV5-4
len: 15
abundance: .
d_gene: .
CDR3nt: TGTGCCAGCAGCTTGATCGGGGTCTCCCAAGAGACCCAGTACTTC
CDR3aa: CASSLIGVSQETQYF

j_gene: TRBJ1-2
v_gene: TRBV15
len: 14
abundance: .
d_gene: TRBD1
CDR3nt: TGTGCCACCAGCAGGGGACAGGGGAACTATGGCTACACCTTC
CDR3aa: CATSRGQGNYGYTF

j_gene: TRBJ1-2
v_gene: TRBV7-2
len: 15
abundance: .
d_gene: TRBD1
CDR3nt: TGTGCCAGCAGCTTATACGTGGACAGGGGGCAGGGCTACACCTTC
CDR3aa: CASSLYVDRGQGYTF

j_gene: TRBJ1-2
v_gene: TRBV6-1
len: 16
abundance: .
d_gene: .
CDR3nt: TGTGCCAGCAGTGACCCGGGACACCTAACCCAGGGTGGCTACACCTTC
CDR3aa: CASSDPGHLTQGGYTF

j_gene: TRBJ1-1
v_gene: TRBV10-3
len: 13
abundance: .
d_gene: TRBD1
CDR3nt: TGTGCCATCAGACTTGACAGGGACACTGAAGCTTTCTTT
CDR3aa: CAIRLDRDTEAFF

j_gene: TRBJ2-4
v_gene: TRBV2
len: 15
abundance: .
d_gene: .
CDR3nt: TGTGCCAGCAGTGAGGTAGCGAGAGCCAAAAACATTCAGTACTTC
CDR3aa: CASSEVARAKNIQYF

j_gene: TRBJ1-6
v_gene: TRBV4-2
len: 18
abundance: .
d_gene: .
CDR3nt: TGTGCCAGCAGCCGATCTTATGGAGGGTCTATATATAATTCACCCCTCCACTTT
CDR3aa: CASSRSYGGSIYNSPLHF

j_gene: TRBJ1-1
v_gene: TRBV6-4
len: 13
abundance: .
d_gene: .
CDR3nt: TGTGCCAGCAGAGGGACTTCGAACACTGAAGCTTTCTTT
CDR3aa: CASRGTSNTEAFF

j_gene: TRBJ1-1
v_gene: TRBV30
len: 15
abundance: .
d_gene: TRBD1
CDR3nt: TGTGCCTGGAGACATCCCGGGACAGCCGGTCAGATCGCTTTCTTT
CDR3aa: CAWRHPGTAGQIAFF

j_gene: TRBJ1-1
v_gene: TRBV14
len: 14
abundance: few
d_gene: TRBD1
CDR3nt: TGTGCCAGCAGCCGGGACAGGGTGAACACTGAAGCTTTCTTT
CDR3aa: CASSRDRVNTEAFF